Reported below is one TCR beta chain. The CDR3 is 15 residues long. J lost 7 bases, V lost 4 bases, and 4 bases had no gene match. Germline V gene sequence: CDR1 SEHNR, CDR2 FQNEAQ (reference sequence). The data belong to a study of blood T cell repertoires in COVID-19. Overall study: Sources were T cells, B-cell-depleted T cells, or PBMCs; the material itself was cDNA or gDNA.

Original processing notes: The authors estimated nucleated cell counts from reference gene primer amplification. Sequencing was performed with immunoSEQ multiplex PCR; in TCRdb, only in-frame clones are kept and a portion is missing. V and J calls and clone size are as listed in that table; D and trimming were resolved from the DNA. The sample holds some 110,000 clones, less than 90% seen once. This sequence was found in a man aged 70 or older who had recovered from COVID-19. Sequences were obtained from peripheral blood. The chain employs TRBV7-9 and TRBJ2-1, with 13 bases fitting TRBD2. The CDR3: CASSWTSGRVNEQFF. In nucleotides, the CDR3 is TGTGCCAGCAGCTGGACTAGCGGGAGAGTAAATGAGCAGTTCTTC.